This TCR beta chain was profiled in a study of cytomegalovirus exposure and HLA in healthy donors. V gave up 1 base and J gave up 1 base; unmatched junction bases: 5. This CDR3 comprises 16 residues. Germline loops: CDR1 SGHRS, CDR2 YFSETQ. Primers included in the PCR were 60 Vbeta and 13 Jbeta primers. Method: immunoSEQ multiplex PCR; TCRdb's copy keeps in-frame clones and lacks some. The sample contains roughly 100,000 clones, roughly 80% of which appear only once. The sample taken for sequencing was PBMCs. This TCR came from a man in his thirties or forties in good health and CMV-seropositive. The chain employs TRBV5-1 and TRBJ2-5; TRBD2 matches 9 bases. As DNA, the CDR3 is TGCGCCAGCAGCTTGCACTCTAGCGGGGCCCAAGAGACCCAGTACTTC. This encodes CASSLHSSGAQETQYF.